This paragraph reports one TCR beta chain. Antigen unknown. Systemic immunosuppression or a history of autoimmune disease excluded patients. This record comes from a study of OX40 agonist ivuxolimab in advanced cancers. Study-level findings and limits: Average numbers of expanded clones were greater in CD8+ T cells than in CD4+.

The V segment lost 4 bases and the J segment 5 bases; nucleotides outside the gene matches: 10. The germline gives CDR1 SGHTS, CDR2 YDEGEE. The CDR3 covers 16 residues. The method was immunoSEQ multiplex PCR; TCRdb's version includes in-frame clones alone and lacks a portion of them. The table includes tens of thousands of clones, around 80% detected once. The chain couples TRBV5-8 to TRBJ2-5; 11 bases are shared with TRBD1. The TCR comes from an adult with an advanced solid tumor such as melanoma, head and neck, liver or kidney cancer. Sequenced here: CD4+ or CD8+ T cells sorted from blood, sampled in a trial of the OX40 agonist ivuxolimab. The CDR3 nucleotides are TGTGCCAGCAGCCACGGGACAGGGGGGCTCAGGGAGACCCAGTACTTC. This translates into CASSHGTGGLRETQYF.